This TCR beta chain was captured in a study of blood T cells in healthy people across ages. A second about 7 to 12 cycle PCR used barcoded and J-beta primers. TCRdb passed the 5' RACE reads through MiXCR, listing each CDR3 protein once. Of roughly 790,000 distinct CDR3 sequences listed, about 40% are singletons. In the case of this clonotype: The target antigen is unknown.

The study, taken as a whole, reports: The study could not conclusively compare naive and antigen-experienced cells, given its unsorted PBMCs.

V gave up 3 bases and J gave up 5 bases, with 22 bases separating them. Germline CDR1 is DFQATT and CDR2 is SNEGSKA (reference sequence). CDR3 length equals 16 residues. The chain joins TRBV20-1 to TRBJ2-5; TRBD1 is a possible D gene (6 bases). The TCR comes from a woman aged 60-75 years in good health. Sequenced input: blood. The CDR3 DNA sequence: TGCAGTGCTAGCGCCGGCGGCAGGGGATTCGGGGAGACCCAGTACTTC. This sequence encodes CSASAGGRGFGETQYF.